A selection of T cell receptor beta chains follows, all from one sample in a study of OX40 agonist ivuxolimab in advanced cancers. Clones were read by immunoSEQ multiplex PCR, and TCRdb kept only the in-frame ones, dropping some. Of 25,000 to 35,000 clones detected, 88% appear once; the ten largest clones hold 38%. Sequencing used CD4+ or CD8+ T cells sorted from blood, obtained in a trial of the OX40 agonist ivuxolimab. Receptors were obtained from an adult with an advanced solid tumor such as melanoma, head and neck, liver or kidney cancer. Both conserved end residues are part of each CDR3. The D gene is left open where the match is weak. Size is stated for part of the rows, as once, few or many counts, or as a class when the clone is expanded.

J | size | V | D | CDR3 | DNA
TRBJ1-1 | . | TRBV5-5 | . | CASSIHPGTEAFF | TGTGCCAGCAGCATACACCCGGGCACTGAAGCTTTCTTT
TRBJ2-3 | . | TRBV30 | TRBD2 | CAWSLILAGITDTQYF | TGTGCCTGGAGCCTAATCCTAGCGGGAATCACAGATACGCAGTATTTT
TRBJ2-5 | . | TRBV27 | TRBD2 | CASSLLGLAGVRETQYF | TGTGCCAGCAGTTTATTGGGACTAGCGGGAGTTAGAGAGACCCAGTACTTC
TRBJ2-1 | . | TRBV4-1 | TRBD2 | CASSLTSGSFNEQFF | TGCGCCAGCAGCCTTACTAGCGGGAGCTTCAATGAGCAGTTCTTC
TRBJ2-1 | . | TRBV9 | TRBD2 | CASSVSGSSYNEQFF | TGTGCCAGCAGCGTTAGCGGGAGTTCCTACAATGAGCAGTTCTTC
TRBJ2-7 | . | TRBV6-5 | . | CASSYSFYYEQYF | TGTGCCAGCAGTTACTCCTTCTACTACGAGCAGTACTTC
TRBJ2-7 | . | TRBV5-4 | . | CASSFLGGYEQYF | TGTGCCAGCAGCTTCTTAGGAGGGTACGAGCAGTACTTC
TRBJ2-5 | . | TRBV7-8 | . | CASSIDDRAEPQETQYF | TGTGCCAGCAGCATCGATGACCGGGCCGAACCTCAAGAGACCCAGTACTTC
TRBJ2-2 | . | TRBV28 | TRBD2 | CASSLVQREFFGELFF | TGTGCCAGCAGTTTAGTCCAGCGGGAGTTTTTCGGGGAGCTGTTTTTT
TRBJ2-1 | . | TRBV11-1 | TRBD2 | CASSPGTSGSPDEQFF | TGTGCCAGCAGCCCCGGGACTAGCGGGAGTCCGGATGAGCAGTTCTTC
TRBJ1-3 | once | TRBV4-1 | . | CASSRDRNSGNTIYF | TGCGCCAGCAGCCGCGACAGGAATTCTGGAAACACCATATATTTT
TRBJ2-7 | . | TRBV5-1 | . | CASSGSGEQYF | TGCGCCAGCAGCGGTTCGGGTGAGCAGTACTTC
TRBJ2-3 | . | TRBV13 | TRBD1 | CASSLTGGTDTQYF | TGTGCCAGCAGCCTGACAGGGGGCACAGATACGCAGTATTTT
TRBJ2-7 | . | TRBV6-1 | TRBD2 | CASSQSLAGAYEQYF | TGTGCCAGCAGTCAGAGCCTAGCGGGAGCCTACGAGCAGTACTTC
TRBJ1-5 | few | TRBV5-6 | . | CASSLAGIQPQHF | TGTGCCAGCAGCTTGGCTGGGATACAGCCCCAGCATTTT
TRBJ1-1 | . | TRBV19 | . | CASSMSGNTEAFF | TGTGCCAGTAGTATGTCAGGGAACACTGAAGCTTTCTTT
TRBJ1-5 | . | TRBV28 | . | CASSRTGYRPQHF | TGTGCCAGCAGTCGGACGGGCTATAGGCCCCAGCATTTT
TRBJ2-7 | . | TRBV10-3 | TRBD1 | CAIRGQEGSYEQYF | TGTGCCATCAGGGGACAGGAGGGGTCCTACGAGCAGTACTTC
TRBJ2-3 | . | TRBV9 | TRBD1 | CASSPRTGGVLDTQYF | TGTGCCAGCAGCCCTCGGACAGGGGGTGTCTTGGATACGCAGTATTTT
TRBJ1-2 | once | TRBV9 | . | CASSVGQVFYGYTF | TGTGCCAGCAGCGTAGGACAGGTATTCTATGGCTACACCTTC
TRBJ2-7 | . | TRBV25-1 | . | CASRLVSYEQYF | TGTGCCAGCAGGCTCGTCTCCTACGAGCAGTACTTC
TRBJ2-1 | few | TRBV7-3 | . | CASSPTQTSSGDEQFF | TGTGCCAGCAGCCCAACACAAACCTCCTCCGGGGATGAGCAGTTCTTC
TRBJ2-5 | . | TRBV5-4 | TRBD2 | CASSFSGAIRMEQYF | TGTGCCAGCAGCTTTAGCGGGGCTATTCGCATGGAGCAGTACTTC
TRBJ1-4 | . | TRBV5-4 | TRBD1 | CASSLGQGEEKLFF | TGTGCCAGCAGCTTGGGACAGGGCGAAGAAAAACTGTTTTTT
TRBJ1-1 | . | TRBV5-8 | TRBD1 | CASSRGTGSVSTEAFF | TGTGCCAGCAGCCGAGGGACAGGGAGTGTATCCACTGAAGCTTTCTTT
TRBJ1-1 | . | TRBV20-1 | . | CSARVRIEAFF | TGCAGTGCTAGAGTTCGGATTGAAGCTTTCTTT
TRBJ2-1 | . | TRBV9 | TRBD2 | CASSVGTSPNEQFF | TGTGCCAGCAGCGTGGGGACTAGTCCCAATGAGCAGTTCTTC
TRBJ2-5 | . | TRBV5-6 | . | CASSLAKREETQYF | TGTGCCAGCAGCTTGGCCAAGAGGGAAGAGACCCAGTACTTC
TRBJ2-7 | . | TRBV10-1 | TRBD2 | CASSPSGSYEQYF | TGCGCCAGCAGCCCTAGCGGGAGTTATGAGCAGTACTTC
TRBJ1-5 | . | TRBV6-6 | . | CASSSTAYYSNQPQHF | TGTGCCAGCAGTTCGACAGCTTATTATAGCAATCAGCCCCAGCATTTT
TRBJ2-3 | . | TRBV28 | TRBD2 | CASSDSGSLVDTQYF | TGTGCCAGCAGTGACAGCGGGAGCTTGGTAGATACGCAGTATTTT
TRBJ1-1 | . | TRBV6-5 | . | CASSYGGLNTEAFF | TGTGCCAGCAGCTACGGGGGGCTGAACACTGAAGCTTTCTTT
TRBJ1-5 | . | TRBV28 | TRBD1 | CASSLFRPGQGLNQPQHF | TGTGCCAGCAGTTTATTCCGGCCCGGACAGGGCTTAAATCAGCCCCAGCATTTT
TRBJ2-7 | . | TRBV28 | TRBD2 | CASSPGLAGGFNEQYF | TGTGCCAGCAGTCCGGGACTAGCGGGAGGGTTTAACGAGCAGTACTTC
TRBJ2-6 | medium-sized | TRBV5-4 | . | CASSYRGLGANVLTF | TGTGCCAGTTCCTATCGGGGCCTAGGGGCCAACGTCCTGACTTTC
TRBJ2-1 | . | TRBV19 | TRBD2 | CASSISGNSYNEQFF | TGTGCCAGTAGTATTAGCGGGAATTCCTACAATGAGCAGTTCTTC
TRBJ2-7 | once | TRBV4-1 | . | CASSQDPHSYEQYF | TGCGCCAGCAGCCAAGATCCCCACAGCTACGAGCAGTACTTC
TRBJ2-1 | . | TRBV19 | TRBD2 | CASSIREGLLNEQFF | TGTGCCAGTAGTATCAGGGAGGGCCTACTTAATGAGCAGTTCTTC
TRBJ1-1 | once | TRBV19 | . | CASSITANTEAFF | TGTGCCAGTAGTATTACAGCGAACACTGAAGCTTTCTTT
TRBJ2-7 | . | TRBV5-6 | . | CASRRGREQYF | TGTGCCAGCAGACGAGGACGGGAGCAGTACTTC
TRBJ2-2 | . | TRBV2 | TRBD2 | CASLTGTTSTRELFF | TGTGCCAGCCTAACCGGGACTACCTCGACCCGGGAGCTGTTTTTT
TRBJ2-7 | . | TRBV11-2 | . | CASRPKIQRREKQYF | TGTGCCAGCAGACCGAAGATACAAAGACGGGAGAAGCAGTACTTC
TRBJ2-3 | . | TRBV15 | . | CATSRDRSGDPTDTQYF | TGTGCCACCAGCAGAGATCGCTCGGGGGATCCCACAGATACGCAGTATTTT
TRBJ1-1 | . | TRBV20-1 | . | CSARDIEAFF | TGCAGTGCCCGGGACATTGAAGCTTTCTTT
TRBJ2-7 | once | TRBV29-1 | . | CSVEEELTPSLLRSYEQYF | TGCAGCGTTGAAGAAGAGTTAACACCGTCACTTCTTAGGTCCTACGAGCAGTACTTC
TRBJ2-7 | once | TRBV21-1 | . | CASREDSYEQYF | TGTGCCAGCAGGGAGGACAGCTACGAGCAGTACTTC
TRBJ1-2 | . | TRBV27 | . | CASSLSFRAPNYGYTF | TGTGCCAGCAGTTTATCCTTCAGAGCTCCTAACTATGGCTACACCTTC
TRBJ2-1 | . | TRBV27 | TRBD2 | CASRLSGSSYNEQFF | TGTGCCAGCAGGCTCAGCGGGAGCTCCTACAATGAGCAGTTCTTC
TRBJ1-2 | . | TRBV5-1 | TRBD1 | CASSFLPDRGGYTF | TGCGCCAGCAGCTTTCTCCCGGACAGGGGAGGCTACACCTTC
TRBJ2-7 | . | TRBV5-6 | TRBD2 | CASSLVAGVSYEQYF | TGTGCCAGCAGCTTGGTGGCGGGAGTCTCCTACGAGCAGTACTTC
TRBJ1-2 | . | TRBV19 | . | CASSFGSNYGYTF | TGTGCCAGTAGTTTCGGCAGTAACTATGGCTACACCTTC
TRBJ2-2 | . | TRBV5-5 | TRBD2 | CASSSLAGDNTGELFF | TGTGCCAGCAGCTCGCTAGCGGGAGATAACACCGGGGAGCTGTTTTTT
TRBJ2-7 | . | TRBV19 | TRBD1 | CASSTWVTGAQEQYF | TGTGCCAGTAGTACTTGGGTGACAGGGGCTCAAGAGCAGTACTTC
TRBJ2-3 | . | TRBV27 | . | CASSLVSVFPDTQYF | TGTGCCAGCAGTTTAGTTTCGGTTTTTCCAGATACGCAGTATTTT